The 10 T cell receptor beta chains reported below all come from one sample, sequenced in a study of early T cells in non-severe SARS-CoV-2 infection. TCRdb recomputed calls from the 5' RACE reads with MiXCR, one row per CDR3 protein. The sample records tens of thousands of distinct CDR3 sequences, 5.8% being singletons. Sequenced sample: whole blood. Every receptor here comes from an adult who was a healthcare worker with PCR-confirmed SARS-CoV-2 infection or an uninfected control (not recorded which).

This clonotype was seen more than once but under ten times. This chain uses TRBV7-6 with TRBJ2-5; weak D call: TRBD2 (6 bases). Looked up from germline, CDR1 is SGHVS and CDR2 is FNYEAQ. The V end lost 6 bases, the J end lost 5 bases, and 19 bases lay between the germline ends. This CDR3 is built from 15 residues. Written as DNA, the CDR3 is TGTGCCAGCAGTAACCTGGGGGGAGCCTCGGAGACCCAGTACTTC. This sequence encodes CASSNLGGASETQYF. Together with reference TRBV7-6 and TRBJ2-5, the CDR3 gives the full variable domain: GAGVSQSPRYKVTKRGQDVALRCDPISGHVSLYWYRQALGQGPEFLTYFNYEAQQDKSGLPNDRFSAERPEGSISTLTIQRTEQRDSAMYRCASSNLGGASETQYFGPGTRLLVL.

The table lists this clonotype with many counts. J is TRBJ1-5 and V is TRBV6-1; D is uncertain. CDR3 size: 11 residues. Germline CDR1 is MNHNS and CDR2 is SASEGT. V was pared by 10 bases and J by 7 bases, with 11 bases between. As DNA, the CDR3 is TGTGCCACTAGAGAGACGCAGCCCCAGCATTTT. The encoded protein is CATRETQPQHF.

This clonotype was found a few times. The chain couples TRBV28 to TRBJ2-5; no reliable D call. V dropped 3 bases and J dropped 4 bases, with 12 bases sitting between them. Germline-derived CDR1 and CDR2 are MDHEN and SYDVKM. The CDR3 length is 14 residues. The CDR3 protein is CASSFNQAPETQYF. The CDR3 nucleotides read TGTGCCAGCAGTTTTAACCAGGCCCCAGAGACCCAGTACTTC.

This clonotype was observed at least ten times. The chain is built from TRBV10-2 and TRBJ2-7, with 9 bases that match TRBD1. The junction had 15 bases not matched to a gene; V was cut back by 10 bases and J by 2 bases. The CDR3 is 16 amino acids. CDR1 and CDR2 (germline): WSHSY, SAAADI. The DNA for the CDR3 is TGCGCCACGCATAGGGACCCGGGACAGGGAGCCTACGAGCAGTACTTC. Protein product: CATHRDPGQGAYEQYF.

This clonotype appeared many times. Its ends do not fully match the called genes, so a read error is possible. This chain uses TRBV7-8 with TRBJ1-5; D ambiguous. From germline, CDR1 is SGHVS and CDR2 FQNEAQ. This CDR3 has 16 amino acids. The CDR3 loop reads CAISLALGSSNQPQHF. The CDR3 bases are TGTGCCATCAGCTTAGCCCTCGGGTCTAGCAATCAGCCCCAGCATTTT.

Comment on this clonotype: One base away lies a much larger clone, so this may be a sequencing read error. V is TRBV5-8 and J is TRBJ2-7; tentatively, D is TRBD2 (6 bases). Germline V lookup: CDR1 SGHTS, CDR2 YDEGEE. This CDR3 comprises 15 residues. V was clipped by 4 bases and J by 2 bases, with 16 bases between them. The CDR3 is CASSAWPSVPYEQYF. CDR3 nucleotide sequence: TGTGCCAGCAGCGCGTGGCCTAGCGTGCCCTACGAGCAGTACTTC.

The chain joins TRBV29-1 to TRBJ2-2, with 7 bases identical to TRBD1. The CDR3 length is 15 residues. The germline V gene encodes CDR1 SQVTM and CDR2 ANQGSEA. The trim removed 6 bases at V and 4 bases at J, leaving 11 bases unmatched. The CDR3 DNA reads TGCAGCGTGGGCGTTGGGACAGTCACCACCGGGGAGCTGTTTTTT. It yields the protein CSVGVGTVTTGELFF.

This clonotype has a handful of counts. The CDR3 bases are TGTGCCAGCAGTTACGGGGTCGTGGACGAGCAGTACTTC. Translating it yields CASSYGVVDEQYF. V usage is TRBV27 and J usage is TRBJ2-7, with D perhaps TRBD2 (5 bases). Trimming left V 4 bases short and J 5 bases short, with 12 bases between. CDR1 is MNHEY, CDR2 SMNVEV, per germline (reference sequence). The length of the CDR3 is 13 residues.

The chain carries TRBV5-1 and TRBJ2-5; weak D call: TRBD2 (6 bases). CDR1 and CDR2 from the germline V gene are SGHRS and YFSETQ. CDR3 length equals 11 residues. Trimming removed 5 bases at V and 5 bases at J, with 7 bases between. This chain's CDR3 is CASREGETQYF. CDR3 coding DNA: TGCGCCAGCAGGGAGGGGGAGACCCAGTACTTC.

The table lists this clonotype with many counts. V and J are TRBV7-3 and TRBJ2-3; TRBD1 or TRBD2 may be the D gene (5 bases each). The germline gives CDR1 SGHTA, CDR2 FQGTGA. This CDR3 region has 15 residues. The V gene lost 5 bases and the J gene lost 2 bases, with 14 bases spanning the gap. The CDR3 region is CASSPRGRTTDTQYF. The CDR3 DNA reads as TGTGCCAGCAGCCCAAGGGGACGGACCACAGATACGCAGTATTTT. The whole variable domain, remainder taken from reference TRBV7-3 and TRBJ2-3, is GAGVSQTPSNKVTEKGKYVELRCDPISGHTALYWYRQSLGQGPEFLIYFQGTGAADDSGLPNDRFFAVRPEGSVSTLKIQRTERGDSAVYLCASSPRGRTTDTQYFGPGTRLTVL.